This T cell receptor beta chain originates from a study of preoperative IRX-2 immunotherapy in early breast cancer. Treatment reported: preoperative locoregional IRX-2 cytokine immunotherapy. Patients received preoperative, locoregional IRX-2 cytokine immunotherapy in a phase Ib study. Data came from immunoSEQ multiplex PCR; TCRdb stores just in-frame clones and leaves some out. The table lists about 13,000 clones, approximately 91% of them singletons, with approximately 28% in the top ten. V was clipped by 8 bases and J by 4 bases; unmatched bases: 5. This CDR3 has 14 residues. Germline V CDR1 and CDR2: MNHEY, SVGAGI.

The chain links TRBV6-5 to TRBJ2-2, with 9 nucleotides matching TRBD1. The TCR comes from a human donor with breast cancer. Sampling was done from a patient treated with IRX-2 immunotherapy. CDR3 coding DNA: TGTGCCAGCTCAGGACAGGGGAGCACCGGGGAGCTGTTTTTT. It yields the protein CASSGQGSTGELFF.